This TCR beta chain was identified during a study of tumor-infiltrating lymphocytes in primary liver carcinoma. Looking at the study overall: Stage T1-T3 N0M0 tumors measured about 4.2 to 10 cm at most. Study-level findings and limits: Among top clones, only about 7.5-24% appeared in all five tumor regions. Tumors and blood were compared for top-250-clone fraction, and tumors had the significantly higher value (p = 0.039).

In the case of this clonotype: The antigen remains unidentified. This may come from a read error, since a much larger clone is one base off.

This CDR3 has 16 amino acids. CDR1 MGHDK and CDR2 SYGVNS come from the germline V gene. V was trimmed by 5 bases and J by 3 bases, leaving 16 bases between them. The investigators made TCR beta cDNA from around 530 ng total RNA, using a constant-region primer. Three nested multiplex PCR rounds of slightly modified ARM-PCR generated TCR beta libraries. Amplification in the first two PCR rounds was performed using TRBV1-TRBV30 forward primers and a C-beta reverse primer for 10 cycles each. MiXCR, run by TCRdb on the multiplex PCR reads, gives a single entry per CDR3 protein. The table lists fewer than 90,000 distinct CDR3 sequences, roughly 72% of them singletons. Bulk tissue was left unsorted, and RNA and DNA were co-extracted from about 19-30 mg of it. Tumor samples all exceeded 85% viable tumor cells.

The clonotype was recovered from a man aged 35 to 55 with primary liver carcinoma and hepatitis B virus infection. The sequencing input was liver tumor tissue from sampling region 1. Subset specified: tumor region T1, superior pole. The rearrangement uses TRBV25-1 and TRBJ2-2, with TRBD2 as a possible D gene (5 bases). CDR3 coding DNA: TGTGCCAGCAGTCGATTAGGGTTCGGGGACACCGGGGAGCTGTTTTTT. Translating gives CASSRLGFGDTGELFF. The variable domain in full, completed from reference TRBV25-1 and TRBJ2-2, reads EADIYQTPRYLVIGTGKKITLECSQTMGHDKMYWYQQDPGMELHLIHYSYGVNSTEKGDLSSESTVSRIRTEHFPLTLESARPSHTSQYLCASSRLGFGDTGELFFGEGSRLTVL.